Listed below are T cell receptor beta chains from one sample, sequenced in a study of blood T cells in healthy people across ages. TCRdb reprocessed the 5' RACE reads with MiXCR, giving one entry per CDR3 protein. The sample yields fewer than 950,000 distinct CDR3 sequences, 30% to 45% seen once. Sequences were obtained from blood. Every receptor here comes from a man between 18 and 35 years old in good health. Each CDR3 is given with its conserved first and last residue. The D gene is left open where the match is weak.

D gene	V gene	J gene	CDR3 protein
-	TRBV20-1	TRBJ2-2	CSTRNPNVGTGELFF
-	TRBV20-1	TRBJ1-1	CSVSFANTEAFF
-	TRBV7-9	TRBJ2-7	CASSPVSKSPQGDHSYEQYF
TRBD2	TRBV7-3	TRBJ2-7	CASSSPGTSGESSYEQYF
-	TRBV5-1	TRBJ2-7	CASSYPDSRGGGYEQYF
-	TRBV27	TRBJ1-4	CASSFQGRDEKLFF
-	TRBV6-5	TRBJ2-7	CASSARDSLIEQYF
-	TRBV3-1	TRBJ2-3	CASSHALRTDTQYF
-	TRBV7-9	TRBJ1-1	CASSLAQTATEAFF
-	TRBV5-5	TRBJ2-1	CASSLDREDNEQFF